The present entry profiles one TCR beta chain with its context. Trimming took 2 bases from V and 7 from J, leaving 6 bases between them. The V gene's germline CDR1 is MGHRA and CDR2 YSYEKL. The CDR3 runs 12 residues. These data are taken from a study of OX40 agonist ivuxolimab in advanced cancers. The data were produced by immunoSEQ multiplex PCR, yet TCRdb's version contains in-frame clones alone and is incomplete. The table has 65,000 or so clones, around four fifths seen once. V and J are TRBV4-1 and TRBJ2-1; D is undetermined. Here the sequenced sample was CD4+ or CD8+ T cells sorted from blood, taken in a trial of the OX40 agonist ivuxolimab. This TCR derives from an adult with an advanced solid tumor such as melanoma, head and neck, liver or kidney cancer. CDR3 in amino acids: CASSQRPNEQFF. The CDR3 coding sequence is TGCGCCAGCAGCCAACGCCCGAATGAGCAGTTCTTC.